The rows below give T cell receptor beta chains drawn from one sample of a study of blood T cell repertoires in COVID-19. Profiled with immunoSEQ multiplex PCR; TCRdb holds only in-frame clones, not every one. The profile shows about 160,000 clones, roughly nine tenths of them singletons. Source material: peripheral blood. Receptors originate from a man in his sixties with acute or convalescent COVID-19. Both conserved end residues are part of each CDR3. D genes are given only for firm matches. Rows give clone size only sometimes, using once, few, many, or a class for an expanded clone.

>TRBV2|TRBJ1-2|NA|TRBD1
CASSDGDSIYGYTF
TGTGCCAGCAGTGATGGGGACAGTATCTATGGCTACACCTTC
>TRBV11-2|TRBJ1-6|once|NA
CASSPRGGNSPLHF
TGTGCCAGCAGCCCCCGGGGGGGGAATTCACCCCTCCACTTT
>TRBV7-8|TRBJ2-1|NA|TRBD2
CASSSGTSGGDEQFF
TGTGCCAGCAGCTCCGGGACTAGCGGGGGCGATGAGCAGTTCTTC
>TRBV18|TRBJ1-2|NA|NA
CASSSRQAANYGYTF
TGTGCCAGCTCATCCCGACAGGCTGCTAACTATGGCTACACCTTC
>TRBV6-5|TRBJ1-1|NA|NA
CASSSGAATEAFF
TGTGCCAGCAGTAGCGGCGCGGCCACTGAAGCTTTCTTT
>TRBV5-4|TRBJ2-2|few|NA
CASSLWGTRGQLFF
TGTGCCAGCAGCTTGTGGGGGACACGGGGACAGCTGTTTTTT
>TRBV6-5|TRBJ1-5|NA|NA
CASRENGGRQPQHF
TGTGCCAGCAGGGAGAATGGGGGGAGGCAGCCCCAGCATTTT
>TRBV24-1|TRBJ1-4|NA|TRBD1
CATSGTGGASEKLFF
TGTGCCACCAGTGGTACAGGGGGCGCTTCTGAAAAACTGTTTTTT
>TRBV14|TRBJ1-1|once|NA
CASSQGERLGGTEAFF
TGTGCCAGCAGCCAAGGAGAGAGGCTGGGAGGCACTGAAGCTTTCTTT
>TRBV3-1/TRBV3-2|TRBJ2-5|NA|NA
CASNQAQGRGAQYF
TGTGCCAGCAATCAAGCCCAGGGCCGTGGGGCCCAGTACTTC
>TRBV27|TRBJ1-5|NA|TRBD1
CAGPLADRGYSNQPQHF
TGTGCCGGACCTCTGGCGGACAGGGGCTATAGCAATCAGCCCCAGCATTTT
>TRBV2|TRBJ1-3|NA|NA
CASSAPGKTNTIYF
TGTGCCAGCAGTGCTCCAGGGAAGACAAACACCATATATTTT
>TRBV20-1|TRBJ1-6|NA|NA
CSASQMGNSPLHF
TGCAGTGCTAGTCAAATGGGCAATTCACCCCTCCACTTT
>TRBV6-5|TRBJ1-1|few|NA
CASSLGSERATEAFF
TGTGCCAGCAGTCTCGGGAGCGAAAGGGCCACTGAAGCTTTCTTT
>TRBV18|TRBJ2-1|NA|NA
CASSPPVRLGNNEQFF
TGTGCCAGCTCACCACCTGTGAGACTAGGGAACAATGAGCAGTTCTTC
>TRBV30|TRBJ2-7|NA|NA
CARREDYEQYF
TGTGCCCGCAGAGAGGACTACGAGCAGTACTTC
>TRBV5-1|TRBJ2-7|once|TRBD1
CASSLAWGQGTYEQYF
TGCGCCAGCAGCTTGGCCTGGGGACAGGGAACCTACGAGCAGTACTTC
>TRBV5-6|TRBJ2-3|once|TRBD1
CASSVTGGGTDTQYF
TGTGCCAGCAGCGTGACAGGGGGCGGCACAGATACGCAGTATTTT
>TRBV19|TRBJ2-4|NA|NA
CASSIGWQGSQNIQYF
TGTGCCAGTAGTATAGGCTGGCAGGGAAGCCAAAACATTCAGTACTTC
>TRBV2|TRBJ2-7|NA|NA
CAKSQGGVYEQYF
TGTGCCAAATCACAGGGTGGGGTCTACGAGCAGTACTTC
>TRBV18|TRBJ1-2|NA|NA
CASSPTRVDRKALESNYGYTF
TGTGCCAGCTCACCTACCCGGGTTGACAGGAAGGCCCTAGAATCGAACTATGGCTACACCTTC
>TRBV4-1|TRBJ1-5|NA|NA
CASSQDGWRGNQPQHF
TGCGCCAGCAGCCAAGATGGGTGGAGGGGCAATCAGCCCCAGCATTTT
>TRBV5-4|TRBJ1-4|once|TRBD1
CASSSRTGFSDEKLFF
TGTGCCAGCAGCTCACGGACAGGGTTCAGTGATGAAAAACTGTTTTTT
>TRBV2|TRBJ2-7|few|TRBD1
CASGDRTGYEQYF
TGTGCCAGCGGAGACAGGACAGGGTACGAGCAGTACTTC
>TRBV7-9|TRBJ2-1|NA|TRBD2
CASLAGGYNEQFF
TGTGCCAGCTTAGCGGGGGGTTACAATGAGCAGTTCTTC
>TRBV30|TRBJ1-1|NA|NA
CAWITRVGTEAFF
TGTGCCTGGATAACTCGGGTGGGCACTGAAGCTTTCTTT
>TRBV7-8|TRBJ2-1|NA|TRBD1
CASSSYRGRDNEQFF
TGTGCCAGCAGCAGTTACAGGGGGCGAGACAATGAGCAGTTCTTC
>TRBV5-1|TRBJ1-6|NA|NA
CASSLETGNPRNSPLHF
TGCGCCAGCAGCTTGGAAACAGGGAACCCTAGGAATTCACCCCTCCACTTT
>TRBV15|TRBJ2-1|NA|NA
CATSRARGANEQFF
TGTGCCACCAGCAGAGCGCGGGGTGCCAATGAGCAGTTCTTC